This TCR beta chain was captured by sequencing in a study of TIL therapy for anti-PD-1-resistant metastatic lung cancer. Study-level background: Patients had a median age of approximately 50 years (range roughly 38-75). Most patients had lung adenocarcinoma.

Sequencing used immunoSEQ v3. Libraries were sequenced to 2 million to 2.5 million read pairs (survey) or roughly 4.5-6 million (deep). TCRdb's copy holds only in-frame clones and misses some; the assay was immunoSEQ multiplex PCR. In the table there are about 19,000 clones, almost 80% of which are singletons. Trimming stripped 10 bases from V and 1 base from J, with 14 bases between. Germline lookup yields CDR1 MNHEY and CDR2 SMNVEV (reference sequence). This CDR3 is built from 13 residues. Time point described: pre-treatment sample, taken before nivolumab and TIL therapy. The input for sequencing was blood, taken at baseline. This chain joins TRBV27 and TRBJ2-7; D remains ambiguous. The TCR comes from a person between 25 and 79 years old with non-small cell lung cancer. The CDR3 region is CATHRDGSYEQYF. CDR3 bases: TGTGCCACCCATCGCGACGGGTCCTACGAGCAGTACTTC.